A single sample is the source of the 24 T cell receptor beta chains below, sequenced in a study of human T cells and chemical hapten exposure. TCRdb re-analysed the RACE reads in MiXCR, keeping a single row per CDR3 protein. The profile shows about 200,000 distinct CDR3 sequences, more than 20% of them singletons. Described time point: patch test 3, about 24 weeks after DPC sensitization. Treatment described: therapeutic diphenylcyclopropenone sensitization with weekly scalp DPC. The sample in question was whole blood, obtained in connection with sensitization to the hapten diphenylcyclopropenone (DPC). These receptors all stem from a woman between 35 and 50 years old with alopecia areata. Some clones in this sample may be carry-over from other donors' samples.

The rearrangement uses TRBV10-3 and TRBJ1-1; TRBD1 matches 8 bases. CDR1 is ENHRY and CDR2 is SYGVKD in the germline V gene. J gave up 3 bases and V 4 bases, and 7 bases lay outside the gene matches. The CDR3 is made up of 15 amino acids. The CDR3 DNA reads as TGTGCCATCAGTGGGGTTCAGGGGGCATACACTGAAGCTTTCTTT. This gives the protein CAISGVQGAYTEAFF.

The rearrangement uses TRBV4-3 and TRBJ2-3; no clear D. There are 15 residues in the CDR3. Trimming took 0 bases from V and 4 from J, leaving 11 bases between them. Germline V CDR1 and CDR2: LGHNA, YSLEER. The CDR3 coding sequence is TGCGCCAGCAGCCAAGAGGAAAGGTATCCAGATACGCAGTATTTT. Its protein is CASSQEERYPDTQYF.

V and J are TRBV7-2 and TRBJ1-2; 10 positions agree with TRBD1. V dropped 5 bases and J dropped 8; count of bases not matched to a gene: 5. CDR1 and CDR2 from the germline V gene are SGHTA and FQGNSA. The CDR3 contains 13 residues. CDR3 in DNA: TGTGCCAGCAGCGCGGGACAGGGGCCCGGCTACACCTTC. Encoded protein: CASSAGQGPGYTF. Full variable domain (outside the CDR3, taken from reference TRBV7-2 and TRBJ1-2): GAGVSQSPSNKVTEKGKDVELRCDPISGHTALYWYRQSLGQGLEFLIYFQGNSAPDKSGLPSDRFSAERTGGSVSTLTIQRTQQEDSAVYLCASSAGQGPGYTFGSGTRLTVV.

This clonotype was seen only a few times. The chain combines TRBV20-1 with TRBJ2-5, with a possible D match to TRBD1 (5 bases). Trimming removed 4 bases from V and 5 bases from J, with 17 bases in between. The CDR3 has 14 residues. Germline V gives CDR1 DFQATT, CDR2 SNEGSKA (reference sequence). CDR3 coding DNA: TGCAGTGCTACTCCACCAGGGTTTGCGGAGACCCAGTACTTC. This encodes CSATPPGFAETQYF.

J is TRBJ1-1 and V is TRBV18; a possible D gene is TRBD1 (6 bases). CDR3 length equals 16 residues. The V end was cut by 3 bases, the J end by 0 bases, with 14 bases between. Germline V gene sequence: CDR1 KGHSH, CDR2 LQKENI. CDR3 in DNA: TGTGCCAGCTCACCGAGGGGGGGGGCCATGAACACTGAAGCTTTCTTT. Amino acids: CASSPRGGAMNTEAFF. Full variable domain (outside the CDR3, taken from reference TRBV18 and TRBJ1-1): NAGVMQNPRHLVRRRGQEARLRCSPMKGHSHVYWYRQLPEEGLKFMVYLQKENIIDESGMPKERFSAEFPKEGPSILRIQQVVRGDSAAYFCASSPRGGAMNTEAFFGQGTRLTVV.

This clonotype showed up just a few times. CDR3 coding DNA: TGTGCCAGCAGCCCCCGGGACCCACTTGACGAGCAGTACTTC. It translates to CASSPRDPLDEQYF. This sequence joins TRBV6-5 and TRBJ2-7; D possibly uses TRBD1 or TRBD2 (5 bases each). Trimming pared 6 bases from V and 5 bases from J, leaving 17 bases between. Germline lookup yields CDR1 MNHEY and CDR2 SVGAGI. This CDR3 is built from 14 residues.

This clonotype has just a few counts. The chain has TRBV5-1 and TRBJ2-1; the D gene is possibly TRBD1 (6 bases). Germline values: CDR1 SGHRS, CDR2 YFSETQ. This CDR3 is built from 15 residues. Trimming pared 3 bases from V and 4 bases from J, leaving 14 bases between. The CDR3: CASSSGQRKYNEQFF. DNA for the CDR3: TGCGCCAGCAGCTCAGGACAGAGAAAGTACAATGAGCAGTTCTTC.

This clonotype came up many times. V is TRBV29-1 and J is TRBJ2-3; 7 nucleotides align to TRBD2. The CDR3 covers 14 residues. In germline, CDR1 is SQVTM, CDR2 ANQGSEA. The V segment lost 4 bases and the J segment 1 base; nucleotides outside the gene matches: 5. In DNA form, the CDR3 reads TGCAGCGTTGCGGGGGGAAGTGGCACAGATACGCAGTATTTT. It specifies CSVAGGSGTDTQYF.

This sequence joins TRBV5-1 and TRBJ2-5, with unresolved D. The CDR3 extends over 15 amino acids. CDR1 is SGHRS and CDR2 is YFSETQ in the germline V gene. The germline V and J ends were trimmed by 4 bases and 4 bases, with 17 bases remaining between them. CDR3 loop: CASSTSDRRTETQYF. In nucleotides, the CDR3 is TGCGCCAGCAGCACGAGTGACCGACGTACAGAGACCCAGTACTTC.

This clonotype was detected only a few times. The genes are TRBV2 and TRBJ1-1; no firm D call. CDR3 length: 14 amino acids. V was trimmed by 6 bases and J by 5 bases, leaving 16 bases between them. The germline V gene has CDR1 SNHLY and CDR2 FYNNEI. The CDR3 DNA follows: TGTGCCAGCAGGCTGGACTGGGCGGGGACTGAAGCTTTCTTT. It is translated as CASRLDWAGTEAFF.

This clonotype has just a few counts. V gene TRBV20-1 combines with J gene TRBJ1-1; D gene uncertain. The CDR3 consists of 11 residues. The germline gives CDR1 DFQATT, CDR2 SNEGSKA (reference sequence). V lost 6 bases, J lost 1 base, and 6 bases lay in between. DNA for the CDR3: TGCAGTGCGGTGGGGAACACTGAAGCTTTCTTT. Translation gives CSAVGNTEAFF.

V usage is TRBV9 and J usage is TRBJ2-2; tentative D call: TRBD2 (5 bases). Trimming shortened V by 1 base and J by 6 bases, and 13 bases separated the two germline ends. The germline CDR1 and CDR2 sequences are SGDLS and YYNGEE. This CDR3 has 15 amino acids. The CDR3 nucleotides read TGTGCCAGCAGCGTATTTAGCGAGTTTGCCGGGGAGCTGTTTTTT. It codes for CASSVFSEFAGELFF.

This clonotype appeared many times. J is TRBJ2-1 and V is TRBV4-1, with 8 bases identical to TRBD2. The CDR3 extends over 16 amino acids. Per germline, CDR1 MGHRA and CDR2 YSYEKL. J was trimmed by 7 bases and V by 5 bases; bases with no gene match: 13. CDR3 protein: CASSAGGGREKNEQFF. CDR3 bases: TGCGCCAGCAGCGCCGGGGGGGGGCGGGAGAAGAATGAGCAGTTCTTC.

There are a few counts of this clonotype. The chain joins TRBV7-2 to TRBJ1-3; D not resolved. The CDR3 covers 13 residues. CDR1 SGHTA and CDR2 FQGNSA come from the germline V gene. With 6 bases removed from V and 4 bases from J, the gap between germline ends came to 10 bases. CDR3 region: CASRMEYGNTIYF. CDR3 coding DNA: TGTGCCAGCAGGATGGAGTACGGAAACACCATATATTTT. The full variable domain, completed using reference TRBV7-2 and TRBJ1-3, is GAGVSQSPSNKVTEKGKDVELRCDPISGHTALYWYRQSLGQGLEFLIYFQGNSAPDKSGLPSDRFSAERTGGSVSTLTIQRTQQEDSAVYLCASRMEYGNTIYFGEGSWLTVV.

The J gene is TRBJ2-4, the V gene TRBV28; D perhaps matches TRBD2 (6 bases). Germline CDR1 and CDR2: MDHEN and SYDVKM. V was pared by 4 bases and J by 11 bases, with 12 bases between. This CDR3 has 12 residues. The CDR3: CASSSPSALQYF. CDR3 DNA sequence: TGTGCCAGCAGTTCTCCTAGCGCCCTTCAGTACTTC.

This rearrangement joins TRBV20-1 to TRBJ2-1; 8 bases line up with TRBD2. From germline, CDR1 is DFQATT and CDR2 SNEGSKA (reference sequence). Germline trimming cut 3 bases from V and 1 base from J; bases unmatched to any gene: 8. The CDR3 loop spans 16 amino acids. CDR3 sequence reads: CSARGGRLGSYNEQFF. CDR3 DNA sequence: TGCAGTGCTAGGGGCGGGAGGTTGGGTTCCTACAATGAGCAGTTCTTC.

At least ten counts were recorded for this clonotype. The chain is built from TRBV7-2 and TRBJ2-7; no clear D. This CDR3 spans 15 amino acids. V lost 1 base to trimming and J lost 3 bases, with 13 bases between them. Looked up from germline, CDR1 is SGHTA and CDR2 is FQGNSA. The chain's CDR3 is CASSLVDGAHYEQYF. The DNA for the CDR3 is TGTGCCAGCAGCTTAGTGGACGGCGCCCACTACGAGCAGTACTTC.

The genes are TRBV28 and TRBJ1-2, with 7 bases that match TRBD1. With 5 bases clipped from V and 6 bases from J, the junction kept 9 bases outside the gene matches. The CDR3 is made up of 14 amino acids. The germline gives CDR1 MDHEN, CDR2 SYDVKM. The CDR3 DNA sequence: TGTGCCAGCAGTACCGCATCAGGGGGAAATGGCTACACCTTC. It specifies CASSTASGGNGYTF.

CDR3 protein: CAIKGLDPYNEQFF. As DNA, the CDR3 is TGTGCCATCAAAGGACTAGACCCCTACAATGAGCAGTTCTTC. The J gene is TRBJ2-1, the V gene TRBV10-3, with TRBD2 matching over 7 bases. The V gene end was trimmed by 7 bases and the J gene end by 2 bases; junction bases not matched to a gene: 5. The germline V gene encodes CDR1 ENHRY and CDR2 SYGVKD. This CDR3 is 14 amino acids long.

This clonotype has just a few counts. V and J are TRBV4-1 and TRBJ2-7; TRBD1 matches at 8 bases. The V and J ends lost 4 bases and 2 bases, in that order; junction bases with no gene match: 7. The CDR3 length is 15 residues. Looked up from germline, CDR1 is MGHRA and CDR2 is YSYEKL. The CDR3 DNA follows: TGCGCCAGCAGCCTCGGGACAGGAACAGCCTACGAGCAGTACTTC. This translates into CASSLGTGTAYEQYF.

Only a few counts were recorded for this clonotype. The gene calls are TRBV18 and TRBJ1-3; no firm D call. This CDR3 contains 14 residues. Germline-derived CDR1 and CDR2 are KGHSH and LQKENI. Trimming pared 5 bases from V and 0 bases from J, leaving 8 bases between. The CDR3 here is CASSSTNSGNTIYF. The CDR3 nucleotides are TGTGCCAGCTCATCAACAAACTCTGGAAACACCATATATTTT.

The sample holds a few counts of this clonotype. No DNA is shown, since the ends of the CDR3 on it are uncertain; the CDR3 is the one TCRdb lists. The chain joins TRBV24-1 to TRBJ2-2; the D segment call TRBD1 is taken from the table without a DNA check. The CDR3 totals 14 residues, both ends included. The germline V gene has CDR1 KGHDR and CDR2 SFDVKD. CDR3 amino acids: CATSVPGGTGELFF.

Ten or more counts support this clonotype. The rearrangement links TRBV9 to TRBJ2-3; possibly TRBD1 or TRBD2 for D (6 bases each). Per the germline V gene, CDR1 is SGDLS and CDR2 is YYNGEE. The ends were cut back, 2 bases at V and 2 bases at J, with 15 bases in the middle. The CDR3 contains 16 residues. The CDR3 bases are TGTGCCAGCAGCGTGGAGGGGGGAGGACTCACAGATACGCAGTATTTT. Protein product: CASSVEGGGLTDTQYF.

This clonotype has a handful of counts. The V call is TRBV7-2, the J call TRBJ2-2; 11 bases align to TRBD2. The CDR3 covers 15 residues. V trimming: 5 bases; J trimming: 6 bases; junction bases outside the gene matches: 5. Germline CDR1 is SGHTA and CDR2 is FQGNSA. The CDR3 region has the DNA TGTGCCAGCAGCATGACTAGCGGGAATCCCGGGGAGCTGTTTTTT. Translation: CASSMTSGNPGELFF.